The present TCR beta chain was sequenced within a study of CD8+ T cells in alopecia areata. Across the study: Among treated patients, oral tofacitinib was administered at 5 to 10 mg twice daily.

This clone was recorded a few times. Extraction and reverse transcription of RNA yielded cDNA as the sequencing template. The repertoire was sequenced with immunoSEQ multiplex PCR; TCRdb's copy has only in-frame clones and lacks some. Here the sample spans 100,000 to 150,000 clones, roughly 50% being singletons. The germline V gene has CDR1 GTSNPN and CDR2 SVGIG (reference sequence). The CDR3 covers 15 residues. V shed 0 bases and J 7 bases; nucleotides not matched to a gene: 12. It was from alopecia areata patients that lesional scalp punch biopsies and peripheral blood were collected. CD4+ and CD8+ T cells were sorted from PBMCs stained for CD3, CD4 and CD8.

V and J are TRBV30 and TRBJ2-7; 7 bases are a match to TRBD1. This TCR derives from a human donor with alopecia areata. The source was CD8+ T cells sorted from blood, collected at week 0. The CDR3 loop is CAWSVLWTGALEQYF. The CDR3 nucleotides read TGTGCCTGGAGTGTACTTTGGACAGGAGCGTTAGAGCAGTACTTC.